Each of the 10 T cell receptor beta chains below was sequenced from the same sample in a study of spatial heterogeneity in lung cancer. TCRdb recomputed calls from the 5' RACE reads with MiXCR, one row per CDR3 protein. The table shows about 120,000 distinct CDR3 sequences, with more than 9% occurring only once. Specified time point: blood at routine non-recurrence follow-up after resection. Whole RNA, isolated from tumor, nontumor lung or frozen PBMC, was sequenced without prior sorting. The sample in question was PBMCs, obtained at follow-up. The receptors shown here come from a male donor with early-stage non-small cell lung cancer.

This clonotype was counted many times. The J gene is TRBJ2-7, the V gene TRBV7-3, with 7 bases matching TRBD1. The CDR3 consists of 13 residues. Per germline, CDR1 SGHTA and CDR2 FQGTGA. V lost 4 bases to trimming and J lost 5 bases; unmatched junction nucleotides: 5. The CDR3 sequence: CASSSTGVHEQYF. The DNA of the CDR3 is TGTGCCAGCAGCTCCACAGGGGTCCACGAGCAGTACTTC.

This clonotype was observed at least ten times. The J gene is TRBJ2-1, the V gene TRBV19; TRBD2 matches 10 bases. V shed 5 bases and J 4 bases; nucleotides not matched to a gene: 8. The V gene's germline CDR1 is LNHDA and CDR2 SQIVND (reference sequence). The CDR3 spans 16 residues. The CDR3 bases are TGTGCCAGTAGTCCCCGGGGTAGCGGGGGGTACAATGAGCAGTTCTTC. Its protein is CASSPRGSGGYNEQFF.

This clonotype was seen repeatedly, ten times or more. The V gene is TRBV6-5, the J gene TRBJ2-4; the D gene is possibly TRBD2 (6 bases). The germline V gene encodes CDR1 MNHEY and CDR2 SVGAGI. This CDR3 comprises 14 residues. With 2 bases removed from V and 7 bases from J, the gap between germline ends came to 12 bases. CDR3 sequence (DNA): TGTGCCAGCAGTTACGGGACTCTGGCGAACATTCAGTACTTC. Its translation: CASSYGTLANIQYF.

The sample holds a few counts of this clonotype. The rearrangement joins TRBV20-1 to TRBJ2-1, with 8 positions matching TRBD1. The V gene end was trimmed by 7 bases and the J gene end by 7 bases; junction bases not matched to a gene: 6. The CDR3 has 12 amino acids. CDR1 is DFQATT, CDR2 SNEGSKA, per germline (reference sequence). This chain's CDR3 is CSVDRDRNEQFF. The CDR3 DNA is TGCAGTGTGGACAGGGACAGGAATGAGCAGTTCTTC.

This clonotype was counted many times. This chain connects TRBV9 to TRBJ1-5; D not resolved. Trimming pared 0 bases from V and 0 bases from J, leaving 4 bases between. Germline loops: CDR1 SGDLS, CDR2 YYNGEE. This CDR3 comprises 14 residues. The CDR3 DNA is TGTGCCAGCAGCGTAGATTTTAGCAATCAGCCCCAGCATTTT. Its protein is CASSVDFSNQPQHF.

This clonotype was observed at least ten times. The chain recombines TRBV28 with TRBJ2-3, with TRBD2 matching 13 bases. The V segment lost 4 bases and the J segment 6 bases; nucleotides outside the gene matches: 4. The germline gives CDR1 MDHEN, CDR2 SYDVKM. The CDR3 is 15 residues long. CDR3 DNA sequence: TGTGCCAGCAGTTCACTAGCGGGGGGGGCGGATACGCAGTATTTT. This translates into CASSSLAGGADTQYF.

The genes are TRBV24-1 and TRBJ2-5, with a weak D call TRBD1 (5 bases). The CDR3 runs to 13 residues. The ends were cut back, 5 bases at V and 2 bases at J, with 8 bases in the middle. Germline V gives CDR1 KGHDR, CDR2 SFDVKD. CDR3 residues: CATSGTGQETQYF. The CDR3 nucleotides read TGTGCCACCAGTGGAACAGGACAAGAGACCCAGTACTTC.

This chain joins TRBV25-1 and TRBJ2-6, with D hard to call. The CDR3 contains 18 residues. CDR1 and CDR2 from the germline V gene are MGHDK and SYGVNS. The V end was cut by 2 bases, the J end by 0 bases, with 14 bases between. The CDR3 region is CASSEKLMGSSGANVLTF. The CDR3 DNA reads as TGTGCCAGCAGTGAAAAACTGATGGGCTCCTCTGGGGCCAACGTCCTGACTTTC.

The chain joins TRBV5-1 to TRBJ2-7; 14 nucleotides line up with TRBD2. Germline lookup yields CDR1 SGHRS and CDR2 YFSETQ. Trimming at V came to 1 base and at J to 3 bases, leaving 3 bases not matched to a gene. The CDR3 spans 16 residues. CDR3: CASSLPGTSGSYEQYF. The DNA of the CDR3 is TGCGCCAGCAGCTTGCCAGGGACTAGCGGGAGCTACGAGCAGTACTTC. Using reference TRBV5-1 and TRBJ2-7 for the parts outside the CDR3, the full variable domain is KAGVTQTPRYLIKTRGQQVTLSCSPISGHRSVSWYQQTPGQGLQFLFEYFSETQRNKGNFPGRFSGRQFSNSRSEMNVSTLELGDSALYLCASSLPGTSGSYEQYFGPGTRLTVT.

This clonotype was detected a few times. The chain combines TRBV4-3 with TRBJ2-7, with D perhaps matching TRBD2 (6 bases). V was trimmed by 4 bases and J by 5 bases, leaving 21 bases between them. The germline CDR1 and CDR2 sequences are LGHNA and YSLEER. This CDR3 is built from 16 residues. CDR3 DNA sequence: TGCGCCAGCAGCCCTACGTTAGCAGGGAGGATCCACGAGCAGTACTTC. This codes for CASSPTLAGRIHEQYF.